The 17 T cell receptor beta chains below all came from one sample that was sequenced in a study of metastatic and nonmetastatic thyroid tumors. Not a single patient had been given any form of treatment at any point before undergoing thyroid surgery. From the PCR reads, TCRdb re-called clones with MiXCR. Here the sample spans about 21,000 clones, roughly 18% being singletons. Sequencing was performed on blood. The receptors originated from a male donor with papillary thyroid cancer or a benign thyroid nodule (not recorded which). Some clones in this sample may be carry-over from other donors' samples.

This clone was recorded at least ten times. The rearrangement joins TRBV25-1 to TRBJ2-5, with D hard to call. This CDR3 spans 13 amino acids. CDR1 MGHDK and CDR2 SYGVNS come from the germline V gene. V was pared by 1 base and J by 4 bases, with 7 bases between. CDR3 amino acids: CASSESLGETQYF. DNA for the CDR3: TGTGCCAGCAGTGAATCTCTGGGAGAGACCCAGTACTTC.

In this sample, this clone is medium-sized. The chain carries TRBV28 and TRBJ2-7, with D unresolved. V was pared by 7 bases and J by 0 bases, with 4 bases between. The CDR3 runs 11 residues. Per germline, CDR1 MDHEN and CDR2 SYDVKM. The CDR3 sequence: CASTSSYEQYF. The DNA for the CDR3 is TGTGCCAGCACTTCCTCCTACGAGCAGTACTTC.

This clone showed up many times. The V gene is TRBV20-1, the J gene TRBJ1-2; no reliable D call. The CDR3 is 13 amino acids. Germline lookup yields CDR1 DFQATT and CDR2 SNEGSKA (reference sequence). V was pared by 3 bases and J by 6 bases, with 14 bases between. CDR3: CSASWPVADGYTF. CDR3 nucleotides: TGCAGTGCTAGTTGGCCTGTCGCCGATGGCTACACCTTC.

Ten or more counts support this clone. The CDR3 DNA sequence: TGCAGTGCTAGAGGAGGGGCGCACACTGAAGCTTTCTTT. Translated, it gives CSARGGAHTEAFF. This rearrangement joins TRBV20-1 to TRBJ1-1; tentative D call: TRBD1 (5 bases). Germline lookup yields CDR1 DFQATT and CDR2 SNEGSKA (reference sequence). This CDR3 contains 13 residues. V was shortened by 1 base and J by 3 bases, with 9 bases between the two germline ends.

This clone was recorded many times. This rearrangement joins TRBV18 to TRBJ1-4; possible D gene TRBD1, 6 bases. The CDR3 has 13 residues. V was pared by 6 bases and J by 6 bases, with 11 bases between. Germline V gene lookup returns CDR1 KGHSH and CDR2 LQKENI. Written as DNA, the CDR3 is TGTGCCAGCTCGTATAACAGGGATGAAAAACTGTTTTTT. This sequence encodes CASSYNRDEKLFF.

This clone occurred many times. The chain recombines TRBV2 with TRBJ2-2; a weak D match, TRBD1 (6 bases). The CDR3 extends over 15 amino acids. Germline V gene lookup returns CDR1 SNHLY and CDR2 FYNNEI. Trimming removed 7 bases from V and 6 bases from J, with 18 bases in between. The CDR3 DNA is TGTGCCAGCAATCCCGGGCAGGGGTTCCCCGGGGAGCTGTTTTTT. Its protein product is CASNPGQGFPGELFF.

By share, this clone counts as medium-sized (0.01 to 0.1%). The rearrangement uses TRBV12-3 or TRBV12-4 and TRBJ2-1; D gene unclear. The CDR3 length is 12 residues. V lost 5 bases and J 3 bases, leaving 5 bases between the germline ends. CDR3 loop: CASSPYYNEQFF. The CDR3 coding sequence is TGTGCCAGCAGTCCTTACTACAATGAGCAGTTCTTC.

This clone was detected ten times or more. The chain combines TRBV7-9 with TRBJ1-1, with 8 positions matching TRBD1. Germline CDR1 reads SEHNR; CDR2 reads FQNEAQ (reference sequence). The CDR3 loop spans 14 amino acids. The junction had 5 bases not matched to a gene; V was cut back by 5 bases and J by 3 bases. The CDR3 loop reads CASSDSGGYTEAFF. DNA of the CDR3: TGTGCCAGCAGCGATTCAGGGGGCTACACTGAAGCTTTCTTT.

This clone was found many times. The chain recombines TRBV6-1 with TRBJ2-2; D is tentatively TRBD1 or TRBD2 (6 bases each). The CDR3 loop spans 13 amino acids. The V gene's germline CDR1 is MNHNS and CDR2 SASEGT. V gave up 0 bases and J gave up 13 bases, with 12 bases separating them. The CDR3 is CASSEALGGRLFF. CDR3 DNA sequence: TGTGCCAGCAGTGAAGCGCTAGGGGGGAGGCTGTTTTTT.

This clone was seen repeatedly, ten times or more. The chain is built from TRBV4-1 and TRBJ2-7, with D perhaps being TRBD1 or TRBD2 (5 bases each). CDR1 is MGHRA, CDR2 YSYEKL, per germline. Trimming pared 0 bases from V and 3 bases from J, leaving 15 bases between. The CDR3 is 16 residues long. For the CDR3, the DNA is TGCGCCAGCAGCCAAGAACCCGGGACGTCCCTCTACGAGCAGTACTTC. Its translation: CASSQEPGTSLYEQYF.

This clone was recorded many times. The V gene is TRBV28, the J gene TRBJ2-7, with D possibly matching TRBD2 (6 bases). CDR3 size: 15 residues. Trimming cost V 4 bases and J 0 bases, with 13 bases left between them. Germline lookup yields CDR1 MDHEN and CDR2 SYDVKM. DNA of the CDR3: TGTGCCAGCAGTTCGCGACTAGATTCCTCCTACGAGCAGTACTTC. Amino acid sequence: CASSSRLDSSYEQYF.

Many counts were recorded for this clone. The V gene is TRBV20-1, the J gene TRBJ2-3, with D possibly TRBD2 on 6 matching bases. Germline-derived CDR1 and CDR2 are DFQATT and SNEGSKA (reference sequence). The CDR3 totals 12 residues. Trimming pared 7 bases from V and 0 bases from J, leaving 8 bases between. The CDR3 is CSVSGSTDTQYF. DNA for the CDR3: TGCAGTGTTAGCGGAAGCACAGATACGCAGTATTTT.

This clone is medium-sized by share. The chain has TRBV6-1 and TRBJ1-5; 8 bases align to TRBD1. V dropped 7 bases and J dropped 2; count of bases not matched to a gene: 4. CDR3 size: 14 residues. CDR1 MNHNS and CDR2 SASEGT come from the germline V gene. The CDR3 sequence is CASTSGQGNQPQHF. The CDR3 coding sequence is TGTGCCAGCACCTCGGGACAGGGCAATCAGCCCCAGCATTTT.

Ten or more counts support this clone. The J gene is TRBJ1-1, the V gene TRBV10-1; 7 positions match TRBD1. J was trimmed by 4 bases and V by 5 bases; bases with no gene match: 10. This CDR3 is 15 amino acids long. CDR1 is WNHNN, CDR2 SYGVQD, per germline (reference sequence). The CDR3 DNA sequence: TGCGCCAGCAGTCCGCTGGGACAGACGGTCACTGAAGCTTTCTTT. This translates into CASSPLGQTVTEAFF.

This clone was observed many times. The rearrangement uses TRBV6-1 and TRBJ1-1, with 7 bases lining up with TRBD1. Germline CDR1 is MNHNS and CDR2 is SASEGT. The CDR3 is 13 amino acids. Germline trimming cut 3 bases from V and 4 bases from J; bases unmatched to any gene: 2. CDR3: CASSDQGVTEAFF. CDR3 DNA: TGTGCCAGCAGTGATCAGGGGGTCACTGAAGCTTTCTTT.

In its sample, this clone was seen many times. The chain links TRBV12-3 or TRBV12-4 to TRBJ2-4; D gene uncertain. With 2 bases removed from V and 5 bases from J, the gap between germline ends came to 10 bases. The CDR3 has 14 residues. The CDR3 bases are TGTGCCAGCAGTTTACGGGCGGTGGAAAACATTCAGTACTTC. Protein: CASSLRAVENIQYF.

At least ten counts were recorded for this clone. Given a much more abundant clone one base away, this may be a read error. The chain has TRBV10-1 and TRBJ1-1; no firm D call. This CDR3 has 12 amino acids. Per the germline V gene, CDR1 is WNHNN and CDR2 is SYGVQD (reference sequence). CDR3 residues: CASSTENIEAFF. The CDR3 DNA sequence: TGCGCCAGCAGTACAGAGAACATTGAAGCTTTCTTT.